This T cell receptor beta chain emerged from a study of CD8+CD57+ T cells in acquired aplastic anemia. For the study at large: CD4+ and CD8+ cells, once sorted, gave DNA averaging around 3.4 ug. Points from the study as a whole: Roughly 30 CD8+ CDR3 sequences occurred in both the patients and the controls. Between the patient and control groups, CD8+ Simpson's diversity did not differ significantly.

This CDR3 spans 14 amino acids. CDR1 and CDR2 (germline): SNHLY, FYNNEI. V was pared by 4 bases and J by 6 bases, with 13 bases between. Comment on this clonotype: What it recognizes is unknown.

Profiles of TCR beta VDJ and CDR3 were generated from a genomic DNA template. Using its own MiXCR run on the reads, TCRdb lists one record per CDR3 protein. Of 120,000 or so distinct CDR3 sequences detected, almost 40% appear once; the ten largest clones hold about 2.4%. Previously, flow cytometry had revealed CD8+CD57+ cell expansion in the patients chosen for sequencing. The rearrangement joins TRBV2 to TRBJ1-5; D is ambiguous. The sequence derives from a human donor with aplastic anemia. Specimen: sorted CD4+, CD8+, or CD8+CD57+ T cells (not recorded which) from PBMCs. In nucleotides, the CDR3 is TGTGCCAGCAGTGCCCTACAGAACAGTCAGCCCCAGCATTTT. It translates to CASSALQNSQPQHF. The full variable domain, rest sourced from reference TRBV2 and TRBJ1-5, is EPEVTQTPSHQVTQMGQEVILRCVPISNHLYFYWYRQILGQKVEFLVSFYNNEISEKSEIFDDQFSVERPDGSNFTLKIRSTKLEDSAMYFCASSALQNSQPQHFGDGTRLSIL.